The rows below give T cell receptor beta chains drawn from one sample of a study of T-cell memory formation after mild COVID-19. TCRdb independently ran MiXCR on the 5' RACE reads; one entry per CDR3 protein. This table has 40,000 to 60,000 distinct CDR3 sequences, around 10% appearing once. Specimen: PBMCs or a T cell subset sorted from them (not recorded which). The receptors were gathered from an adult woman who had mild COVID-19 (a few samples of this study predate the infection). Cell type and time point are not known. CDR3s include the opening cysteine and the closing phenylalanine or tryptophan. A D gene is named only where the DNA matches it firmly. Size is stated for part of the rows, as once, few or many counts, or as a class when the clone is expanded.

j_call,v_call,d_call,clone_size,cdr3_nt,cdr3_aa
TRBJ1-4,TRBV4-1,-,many,TGCGCCAGCAGCCAGGGCCCCGTATCTAATGAAAAACTGTTTTTT,CASSQGPVSNEKLFF
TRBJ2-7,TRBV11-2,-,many,TGTGCCAGCACTCTCCTCCTGAACGAGCAGTACTTC,CASTLLLNEQYF
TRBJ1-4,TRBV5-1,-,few,TGCGCCAGCAGCTTGACAGTCGATGAAAAACTGTTTTTT,CASSLTVDEKLFF
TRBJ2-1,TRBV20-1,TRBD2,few,TGCAGTGCTAGAGTTGCTCGGACTAGAATGACCCAGAGCTCCTACAATGAGCAGTTCTTC,CSARVARTRMTQSSYNEQFF
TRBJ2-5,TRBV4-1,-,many,TGCGCCAGCAGCCCCACAGGGCTCCGAGAGACCCAGTACTTC,CASSPTGLRETQYF
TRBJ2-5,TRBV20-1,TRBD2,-,TGCAGTGCTAAGACTAGCGGGGGGGCCTTGGAGACCCAGTACTTC,CSAKTSGGALETQYF
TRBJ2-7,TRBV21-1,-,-,TGTGCCAGCAGCAAAACTAGCGGGAGGGCCAAATACGAGCAGTACTTC,CASSKTSGRAKYEQYF
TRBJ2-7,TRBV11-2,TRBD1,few,TGTGCCAGCAGCTTATATCGGACAGGGGACTACGAGCAGTACTTC,CASSLYRTGDYEQYF
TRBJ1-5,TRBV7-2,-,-,TGTGCCAGCAGCCCTCGGGCCCGGGGGAGCAATCAGCCCCAGCATTTT,CASSPRARGSNQPQHF
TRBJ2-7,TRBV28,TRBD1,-,TGTGCCAGCAGCACAACCGGGACAGGGATTCCAGGCGAGCAGTACTTC,CASSTTGTGIPGEQYF
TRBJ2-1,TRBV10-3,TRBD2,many,TGTGCCATCAGCGGATCTAGCGGGAGTTCCTACAATGAGCAGTTCTTC,CAISGSSGSSYNEQFF
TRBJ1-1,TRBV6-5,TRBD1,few,TGTGCCAGCAGTTTCAGGACAGGAGAAACTGAAGCTTTCTTT,CASSFRTGETEAFF
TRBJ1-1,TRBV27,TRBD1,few,TGTGCCAGCAGTAAGGGACAGGTTATAAGCACTGAAGCTTTCTTT,CASSKGQVISTEAFF
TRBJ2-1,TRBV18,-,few,TGTGCCAGCTCACCACCGCACGGAGGCAACAACGGTGAGCAGTTCTTC,CASSPPHGGNNGEQFF
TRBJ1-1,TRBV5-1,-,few,TGCGCCAGCAAACCAGGGGTTAACACTGAAGCTTTCTTT,CASKPGVNTEAFF
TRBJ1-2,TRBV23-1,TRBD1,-,TGCTGGGTGAGGGGGCGGAAGAACTATGGCTACACCTTC,CWVRGRKNYGYTF
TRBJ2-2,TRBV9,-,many,TGTGCCAGCAGCGTAGGTGGGGCCTTCGGGGAGCTGTTTTTT,CASSVGGAFGELFF
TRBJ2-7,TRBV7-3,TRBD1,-,TGTGCCAGCAGCTTAACAGTTGGGACAGGGTCCCACGAGCAGTACTTC,CASSLTVGTGSHEQYF
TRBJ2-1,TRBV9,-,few,TGTGCCAGCAGCGGGGGGGCTAGCGGATACAATGAGCAGTTCTTC,CASSGGASGYNEQFF
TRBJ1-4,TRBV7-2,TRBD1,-,TGTGCCAGCCGACCAGGGGGCGGGCGTGAAAAACTGTTTTTT,CASRPGGGREKLFF
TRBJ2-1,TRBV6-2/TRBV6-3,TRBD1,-,TGTGCCAGCAGCCCTATAGGGACAGTCGACAATGAGCAGTTCTTC,CASSPIGTVDNEQFF
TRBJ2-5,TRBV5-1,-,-,TGCGCCAGCAGATATAGGACAGAAGAGACCCAGTACTTC,CASRYRTEETQYF
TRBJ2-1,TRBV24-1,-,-,TGTGCCACCAGTGATATCCTGGAAGGTTCTCGGGAGCAGTTCTTC,CATSDILEGSREQFF
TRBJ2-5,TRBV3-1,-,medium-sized,TGTGCCAGCAGCACACCCCGGGCGTCGGCAGAGACCCAGTACTTC,CASSTPRASAETQYF
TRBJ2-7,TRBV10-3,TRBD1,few,TGTGCCACGACCGGGACAGGGGGCACGGAGCAGTACTTC,CATTGTGGTEQYF
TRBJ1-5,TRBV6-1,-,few,TGTGCCAGCAGTGTGTACAGGGACCAGCCCCAGCATTTT,CASSVYRDQPQHF
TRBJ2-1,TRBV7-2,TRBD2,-,TGTGCCAGCAGCCCCCGCCCGGGAGGTGTTTATGAGCAGTTCTTC,CASSPRPGGVYEQFF
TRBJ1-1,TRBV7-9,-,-,TGTGCCAGCAGCTTAACCCGACGCTCTAGGCGAAGCACTGAAGCTTTCTTT,CASSLTRRSRRSTEAFF
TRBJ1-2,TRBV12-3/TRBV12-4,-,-,TGTGCCAGCAGTTTACTCCAGGAAAGGATTTCTGGCTACACCTTC,CASSLLQERISGYTF
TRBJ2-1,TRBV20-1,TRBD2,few,TGCAGTGCTAGAATTCAGGGTAGCGGGGGCCCCTGGGATGAGCAGTTCTTC,CSARIQGSGGPWDEQFF
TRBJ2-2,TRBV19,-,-,TGTGCCAGTAGTATCCCCTGGGCCGGGGAGCTGTTTTTT,CASSIPWAGELFF
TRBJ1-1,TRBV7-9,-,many,TGTGCCAGCAGCTTCAGAGTTAGCACTGAAGCTTTCTTT,CASSFRVSTEAFF
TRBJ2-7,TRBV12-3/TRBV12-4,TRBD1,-,TGTGCCAGCAGAAAGACAGGGGGCGGATACGAGCAGTACTTC,CASRKTGGGYEQYF
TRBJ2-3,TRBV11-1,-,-,TGTGCCAGCAGCTTAGGGAGGCAGGGCAAGAATACGCAGTATTTT,CASSLGRQGKNTQYF
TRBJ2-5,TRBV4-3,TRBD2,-,TGCGCCAGCAGTCAAAGGACTAGCGGGGGGGAGTACCAAGAGACCCAGTACTTC,CASSQRTSGGEYQETQYF
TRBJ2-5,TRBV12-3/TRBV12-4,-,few,TGTGCCAGCAAACAGGAGGGTTTGAGGCCGACCCAGTACTTC,CASKQEGLRPTQYF
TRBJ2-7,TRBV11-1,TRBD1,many,TGTGCCAGCAGCTTAGGAGGGACAGGATCCTACGAGCAGTACTTC,CASSLGGTGSYEQYF
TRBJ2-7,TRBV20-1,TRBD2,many,TGCAGTGCTGTTCGGCTAGCGGACCCGGGCGAGCAGTACTTC,CSAVRLADPGEQYF
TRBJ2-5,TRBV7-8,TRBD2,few,TGTGCCAGCAGCCCCCTGGGACTAGCGGGAGGGTGGGGAGAGACCCAGTACTTC,CASSPLGLAGGWGETQYF